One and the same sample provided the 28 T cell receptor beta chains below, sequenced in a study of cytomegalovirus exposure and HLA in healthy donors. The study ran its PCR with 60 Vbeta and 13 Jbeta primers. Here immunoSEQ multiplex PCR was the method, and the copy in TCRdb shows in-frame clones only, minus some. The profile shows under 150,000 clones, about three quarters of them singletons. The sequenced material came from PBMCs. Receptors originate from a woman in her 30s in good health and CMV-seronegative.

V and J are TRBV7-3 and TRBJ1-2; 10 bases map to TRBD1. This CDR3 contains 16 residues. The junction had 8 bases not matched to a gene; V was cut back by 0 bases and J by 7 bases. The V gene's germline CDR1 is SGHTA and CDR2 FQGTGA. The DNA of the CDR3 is TGTGCCAGCAGCTTAACCCCGGGACAGGGGACTGGTGGCTACACCTTC. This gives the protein CASSLTPGQGTGGYTF.

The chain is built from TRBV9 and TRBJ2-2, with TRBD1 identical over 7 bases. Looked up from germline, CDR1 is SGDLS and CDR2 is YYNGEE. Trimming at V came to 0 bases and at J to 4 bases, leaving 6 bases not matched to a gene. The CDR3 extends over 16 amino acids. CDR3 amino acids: CASSVDWAGGTGELFF. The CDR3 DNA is TGTGCCAGCAGCGTAGATTGGGCAGGGGGCACCGGGGAGCTGTTTTTT.

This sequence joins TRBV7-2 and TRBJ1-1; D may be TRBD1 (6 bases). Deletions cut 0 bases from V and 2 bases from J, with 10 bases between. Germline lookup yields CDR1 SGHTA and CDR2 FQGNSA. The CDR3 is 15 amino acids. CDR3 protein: CASSLATGVNTEAFF. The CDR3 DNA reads TGTGCCAGCAGCTTAGCGACAGGTGTCAACACTGAAGCTTTCTTT. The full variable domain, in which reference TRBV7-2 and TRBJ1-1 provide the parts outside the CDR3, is GAGVSQSPSNKVTEKGKDVELRCDPISGHTALYWYRQSLGQGLEFLIYFQGNSAPDKSGLPSDRFSAERTGGSVSTLTIQRTQQEDSAVYLCASSLATGVNTEAFFGQGTRLTVV.

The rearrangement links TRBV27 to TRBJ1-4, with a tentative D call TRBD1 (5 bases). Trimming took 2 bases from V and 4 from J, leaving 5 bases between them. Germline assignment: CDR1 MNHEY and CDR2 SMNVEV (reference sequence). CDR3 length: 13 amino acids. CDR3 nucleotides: TGTGCCAGCAGTTTACAGGGTAATGAAAAACTGTTTTTT. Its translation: CASSLQGNEKLFF.

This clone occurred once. The CDR3 is CASSLVPGGDGYTF. In DNA, the CDR3 is TGTGCCAGCAGCTTGGTTCCAGGGGGCGATGGCTACACCTTC. The chain is built from TRBV5-5 and TRBJ1-2, with 8 bases lining up with TRBD1. This CDR3 is built from 14 residues. The ends lost 0 bases at V and 6 bases at J; junction bases unmatched: 4. The germline gives CDR1 SGHKS, CDR2 YYEKEE (reference sequence).

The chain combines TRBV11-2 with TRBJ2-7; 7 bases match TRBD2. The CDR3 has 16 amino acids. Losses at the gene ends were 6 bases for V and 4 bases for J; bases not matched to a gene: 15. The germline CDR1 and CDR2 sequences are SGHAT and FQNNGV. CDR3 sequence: CASRPAGRGSLYEQYF. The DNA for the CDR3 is TGTGCCAGCAGACCTGCAGGGAGGGGAAGTTTGTACGAGCAGTACTTC.

For the CDR3, the DNA is TGTGCCAGTAGTAAACGGGACTATAACACCGGGGAGCTGTTTTTT. It encodes CASSKRDYNTGELFF. The gene calls are TRBV19 and TRBJ2-2; 7 bases align to TRBD2. Per the germline V gene, CDR1 is LNHDA and CDR2 is SQIVND (reference sequence). The CDR3 runs to 15 residues. V dropped 4 bases and J dropped 2; count of bases not matched to a gene: 4.

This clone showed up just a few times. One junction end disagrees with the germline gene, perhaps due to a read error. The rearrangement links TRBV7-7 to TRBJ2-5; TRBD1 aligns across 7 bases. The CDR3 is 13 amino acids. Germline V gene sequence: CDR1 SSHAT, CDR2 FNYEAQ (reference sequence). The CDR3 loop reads CASSTVDRETQYF. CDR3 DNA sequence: TGTGCTAGCAGCACCGTGGACAGGGAGACCCAGTACTTC.

The CDR3 nucleotides are TGTGCCAGCAGCCAAGAAGGACAGGACTTGGGCTATGGCTACACCTTC. Its translation: CASSQEGQDLGYGYTF. V usage is TRBV4-2 and J usage is TRBJ1-2; TRBD1 matches at 7 bases. The V gene's germline CDR1 is LGHNA and CDR2 YNFKEQ. The CDR3 covers 16 residues. With V trimmed by 0 bases and J by 4 bases, 8 bases remained unmatched.

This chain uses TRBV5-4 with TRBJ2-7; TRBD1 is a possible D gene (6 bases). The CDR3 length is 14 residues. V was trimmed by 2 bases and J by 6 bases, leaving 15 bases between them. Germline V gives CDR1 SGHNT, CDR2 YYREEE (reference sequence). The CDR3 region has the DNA TGTGCCAGCAGCTTACAGGGTGGGCGCGTCGAGCAGTACTTC. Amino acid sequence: CASSLQGGRVEQYF. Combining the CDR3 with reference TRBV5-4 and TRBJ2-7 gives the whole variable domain ETGVTQSPTHLIKTRGQQVTLRCSSQSGHNTVSWYQQALGQGPQFIFQYYREEENGRGNFPPRFSGLQFPNYSSELNVNALELDDSALYLCASSLQGGRVEQYFGPGTRLTVT.

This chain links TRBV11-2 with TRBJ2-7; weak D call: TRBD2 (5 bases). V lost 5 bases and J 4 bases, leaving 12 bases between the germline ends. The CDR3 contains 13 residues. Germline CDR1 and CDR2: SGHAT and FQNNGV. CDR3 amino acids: CASSPSFAYEQYF. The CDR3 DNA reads TGTGCCAGCAGCCCTAGCTTTGCGTACGAGCAGTACTTC.

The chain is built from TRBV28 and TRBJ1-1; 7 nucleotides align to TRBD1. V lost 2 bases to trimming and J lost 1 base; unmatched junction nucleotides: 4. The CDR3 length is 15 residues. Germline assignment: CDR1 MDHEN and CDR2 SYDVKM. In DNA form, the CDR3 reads TGTGCCAGCAGTTTACCTACAGGGGCGAACACTGAAGCTTTCTTT. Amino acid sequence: CASSLPTGANTEAFF.

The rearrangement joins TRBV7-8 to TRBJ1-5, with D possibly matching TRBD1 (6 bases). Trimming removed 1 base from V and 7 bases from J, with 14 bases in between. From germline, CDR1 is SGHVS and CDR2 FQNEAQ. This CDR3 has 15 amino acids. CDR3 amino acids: CASSLDRVSWQPQHF. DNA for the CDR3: TGTGCCAGCAGCTTAGACAGGGTCTCCTGGCAGCCCCAGCATTTT.

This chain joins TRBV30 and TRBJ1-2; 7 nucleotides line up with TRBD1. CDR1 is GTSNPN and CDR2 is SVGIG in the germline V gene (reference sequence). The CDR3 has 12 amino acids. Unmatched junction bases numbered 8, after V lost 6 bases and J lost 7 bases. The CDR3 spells CACPTGARGYTF. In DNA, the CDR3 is TGTGCCTGCCCCACAGGGGCGCGTGGCTACACCTTC. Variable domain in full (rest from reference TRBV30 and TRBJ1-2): SQTIHQWPATLVQPVGSPLSLECTVEGTSNPNLYWYRQAAGRGLQLLFYSVGIGQISSEVPQNLSASRPQDRQFILSSKKLLLSDSGFYLCACPTGARGYTFGSGTRLTVV.

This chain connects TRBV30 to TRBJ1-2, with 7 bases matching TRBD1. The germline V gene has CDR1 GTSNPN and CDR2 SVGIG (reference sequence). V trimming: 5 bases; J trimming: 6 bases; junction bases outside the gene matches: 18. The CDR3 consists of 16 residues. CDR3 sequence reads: CAWHRTGAQPLNGYTF. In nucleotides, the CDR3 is TGTGCCTGGCACCGGACAGGCGCCCAACCTTTGAATGGCTACACCTTC.

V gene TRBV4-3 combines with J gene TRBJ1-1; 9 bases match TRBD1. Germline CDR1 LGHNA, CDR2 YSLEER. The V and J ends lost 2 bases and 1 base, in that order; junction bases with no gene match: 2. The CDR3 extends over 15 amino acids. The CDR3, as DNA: TGCGCCAGCAGCCAATCGGGACAGGGGAACACTGAAGCTTTCTTT. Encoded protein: CASSQSGQGNTEAFF.

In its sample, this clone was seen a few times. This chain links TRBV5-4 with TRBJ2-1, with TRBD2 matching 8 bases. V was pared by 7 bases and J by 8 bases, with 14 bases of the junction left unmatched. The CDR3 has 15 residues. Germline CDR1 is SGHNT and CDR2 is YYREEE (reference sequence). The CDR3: CASAGGRTTGDEQFF. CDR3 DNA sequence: TGTGCCAGCGCGGGCGGGAGGACTACCGGGGATGAGCAGTTCTTC. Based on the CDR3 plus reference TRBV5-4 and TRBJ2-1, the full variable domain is ETGVTQSPTHLIKTRGQQVTLRCSSQSGHNTVSWYQQALGQGPQFIFQYYREEENGRGNFPPRFSGLQFPNYSSELNVNALELDDSALYLCASAGGRTTGDEQFFGPGTRLTVL.

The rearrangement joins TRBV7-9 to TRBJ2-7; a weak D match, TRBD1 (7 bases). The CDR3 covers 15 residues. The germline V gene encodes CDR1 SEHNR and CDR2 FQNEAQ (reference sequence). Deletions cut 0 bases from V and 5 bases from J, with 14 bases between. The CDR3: CASSLATGTQDEQYF. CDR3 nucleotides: TGTGCCAGCAGCTTAGCGACAGGGACTCAGGACGAGCAGTACTTC.

The CDR3 DNA sequence: TGTGCCAGCAGCGTAGACTCAGGGGGAGCCGGGGAGCTGTTTTTT. Its protein is CASSVDSGGAGELFF. V and J are TRBV9 and TRBJ2-2; TRBD1 aligns across 7 bases. J was trimmed by 6 bases and V by 0 bases; bases with no gene match: 5. This CDR3 comprises 15 residues. CDR1 SGDLS and CDR2 YYNGEE come from the germline V gene.

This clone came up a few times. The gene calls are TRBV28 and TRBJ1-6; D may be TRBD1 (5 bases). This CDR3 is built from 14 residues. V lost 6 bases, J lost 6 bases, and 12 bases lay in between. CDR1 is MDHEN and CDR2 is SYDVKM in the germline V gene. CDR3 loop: CASSRDGGNSPLHF. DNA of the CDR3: TGTGCCAGCAGCCGTGACGGGGGTAATTCACCCCTCCACTTT.

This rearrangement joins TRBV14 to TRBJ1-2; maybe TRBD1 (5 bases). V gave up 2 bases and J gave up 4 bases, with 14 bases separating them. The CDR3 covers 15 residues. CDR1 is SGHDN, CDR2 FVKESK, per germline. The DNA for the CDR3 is TGTGCCAGCAGCCAAACTTCGACAGTGACCTATGGCTACACCTTC. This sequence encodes CASSQTSTVTYGYTF.

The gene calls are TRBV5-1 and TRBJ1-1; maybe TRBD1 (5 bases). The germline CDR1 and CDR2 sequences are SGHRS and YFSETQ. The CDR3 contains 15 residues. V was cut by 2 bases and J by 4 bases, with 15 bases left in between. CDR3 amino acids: CASSFDSKGVTEAFF. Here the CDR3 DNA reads TGCGCCAGCAGCTTCGACAGTAAGGGTGTCACTGAAGCTTTCTTT.

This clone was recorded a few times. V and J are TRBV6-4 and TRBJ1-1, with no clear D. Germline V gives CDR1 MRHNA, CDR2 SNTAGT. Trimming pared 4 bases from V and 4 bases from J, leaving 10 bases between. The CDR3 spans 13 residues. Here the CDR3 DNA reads TGTGCCAGCAGTGGCGTTTTTGGCACTGAAGCTTTCTTT. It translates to CASSGVFGTEAFF.

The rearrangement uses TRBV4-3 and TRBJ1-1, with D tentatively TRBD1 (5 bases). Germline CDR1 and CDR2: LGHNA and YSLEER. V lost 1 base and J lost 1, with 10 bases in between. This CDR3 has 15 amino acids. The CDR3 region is CASSQVDGGNTEAFF. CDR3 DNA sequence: TGCGCCAGCAGCCAAGTTGACGGGGGGAACACTGAAGCTTTCTTT.

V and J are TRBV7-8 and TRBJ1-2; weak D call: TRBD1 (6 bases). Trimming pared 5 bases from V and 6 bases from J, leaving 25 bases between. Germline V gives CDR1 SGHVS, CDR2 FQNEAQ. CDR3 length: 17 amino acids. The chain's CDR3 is CASSPPLNPTGIHGYTF. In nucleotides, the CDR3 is TGTGCCAGCAGCCCCCCTCTGAACCCGACAGGCATTCATGGCTACACCTTC. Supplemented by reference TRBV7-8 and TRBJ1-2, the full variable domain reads GAGVSQSPRYKVAKRGQDVALRCDPISGHVSLFWYQQALGQGPEFLTYFQNEAQLDKSGLPSDRFFAERPEGSVSTLKIQRTQQEDSAVYLCASSPPLNPTGIHGYTFGSGTRLTVV.

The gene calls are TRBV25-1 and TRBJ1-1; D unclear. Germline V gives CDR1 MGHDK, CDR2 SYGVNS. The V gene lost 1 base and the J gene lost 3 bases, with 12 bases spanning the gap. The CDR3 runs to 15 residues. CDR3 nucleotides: TGTGCCAGCAGTGAATTCCCCCACACCGACACTGAAGCTTTCTTT. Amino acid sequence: CASSEFPHTDTEAFF.

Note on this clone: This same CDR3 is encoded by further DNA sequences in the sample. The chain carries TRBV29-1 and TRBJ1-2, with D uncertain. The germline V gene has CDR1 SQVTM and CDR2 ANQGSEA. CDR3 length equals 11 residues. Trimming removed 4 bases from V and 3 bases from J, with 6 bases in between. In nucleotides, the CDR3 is TGCAGCGTTGTGGCGGACTATGGCTACACCTTC. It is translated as CSVVADYGYTF.

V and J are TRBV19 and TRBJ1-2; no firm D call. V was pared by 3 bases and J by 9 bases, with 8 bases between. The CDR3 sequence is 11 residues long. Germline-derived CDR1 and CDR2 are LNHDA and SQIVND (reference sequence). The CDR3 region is CASSIGDSYTF. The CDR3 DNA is TGTGCCAGTAGTATCGGGGATAGCTACACCTTC. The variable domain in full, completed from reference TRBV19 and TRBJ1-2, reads DGGITQSPKYLFRKEGQNVTLSCEQNLNHDAMYWYRQDPGQGLRLIYYSQIVNDFQKGDIAEGYSVSREKKESFPLTVTSAQKNPTAFYLCASSIGDSYTFGSGTRLTVV.